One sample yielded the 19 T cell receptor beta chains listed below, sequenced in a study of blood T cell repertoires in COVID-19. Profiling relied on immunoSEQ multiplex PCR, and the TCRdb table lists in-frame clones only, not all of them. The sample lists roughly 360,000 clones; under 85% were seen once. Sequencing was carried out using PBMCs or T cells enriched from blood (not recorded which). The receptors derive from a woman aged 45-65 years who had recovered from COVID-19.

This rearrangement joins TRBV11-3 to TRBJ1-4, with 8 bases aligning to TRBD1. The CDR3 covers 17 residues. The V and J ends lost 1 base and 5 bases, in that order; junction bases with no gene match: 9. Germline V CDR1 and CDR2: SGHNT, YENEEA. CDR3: CASSLGWSGGFNEKLFF. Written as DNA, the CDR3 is TGTGCCAGCAGCTTAGGGTGGTCAGGGGGCTTCAATGAAAAACTGTTTTTT.

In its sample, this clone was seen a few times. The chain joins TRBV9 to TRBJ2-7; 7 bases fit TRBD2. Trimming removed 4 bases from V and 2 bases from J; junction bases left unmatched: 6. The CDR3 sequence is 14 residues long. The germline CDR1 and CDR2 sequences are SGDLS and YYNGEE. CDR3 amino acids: CASSPWSGAYEQYF. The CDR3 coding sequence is TGTGCCAGCAGCCCCTGGAGCGGGGCCTACGAGCAGTACTTC.

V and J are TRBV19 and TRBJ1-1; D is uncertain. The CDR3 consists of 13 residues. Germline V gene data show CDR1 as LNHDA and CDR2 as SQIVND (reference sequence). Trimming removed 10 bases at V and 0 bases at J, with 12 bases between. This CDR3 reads CATQTYMNTEAFF. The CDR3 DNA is TGTGCCACCCAGACATACATGAACACTGAAGCTTTCTTT. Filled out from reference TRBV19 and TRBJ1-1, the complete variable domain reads DGGITQSPKYLFRKEGQNVTLSCEQNLNHDAMYWYRQDPGQGLRLIYYSQIVNDFQKGDIAEGYSVSREKKESFPLTVTSAQKNPTAFYLCATQTYMNTEAFFGQGTRLTVV.

In nucleotides, the CDR3 is TGTGCCAGCAGCTTTGGGACACGAGAGACCCAGTACTTC. This encodes CASSFGTRETQYF. This chain joins TRBV5-4 and TRBJ2-5, with TRBD1 as a possible D gene (6 bases). Germline lookup yields CDR1 SGHNT and CDR2 YYREEE (reference sequence). The CDR3 length is 13 residues. Trimming took 2 bases from V and 4 from J, leaving 9 bases between them. Using reference TRBV5-4 and TRBJ2-5 for the parts outside the CDR3, the full variable domain is ETGVTQSPTHLIKTRGQQVTLRCSSQSGHNTVSWYQQALGQGPQFIFQYYREEENGRGNFPPRFSGLQFPNYSSELNVNALELDDSALYLCASSFGTRETQYFGPGTRLLVL.

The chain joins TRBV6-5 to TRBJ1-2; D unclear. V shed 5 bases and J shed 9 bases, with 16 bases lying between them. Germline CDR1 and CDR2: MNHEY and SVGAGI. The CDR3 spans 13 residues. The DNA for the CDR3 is TGTGCCAGCAGTCAGCGTGGGAGGGCAAGCTACACCTTC. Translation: CASSQRGRASYTF.

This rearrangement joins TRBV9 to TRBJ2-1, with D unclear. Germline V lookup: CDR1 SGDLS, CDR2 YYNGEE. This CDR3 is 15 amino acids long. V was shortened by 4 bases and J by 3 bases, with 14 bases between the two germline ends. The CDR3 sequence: CASSTRSNGYNEQFF. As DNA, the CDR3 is TGTGCCAGCAGCACCAGGTCTAATGGCTACAATGAGCAGTTCTTC.

The CDR3 is CATDRVNRRGYTF. The CDR3, as DNA: TGTGCCACTGACAGGGTAAATCGTCGGGGCTACACCTTC. J is TRBJ1-2 and V is TRBV24-1; the match to TRBD1 covers 7 bases. Trimming took 10 bases from V and 8 from J; bases not matched to a gene: 12. The length of the CDR3 is 13 residues. CDR1 is KGHDR and CDR2 is SFDVKD in the germline V gene.

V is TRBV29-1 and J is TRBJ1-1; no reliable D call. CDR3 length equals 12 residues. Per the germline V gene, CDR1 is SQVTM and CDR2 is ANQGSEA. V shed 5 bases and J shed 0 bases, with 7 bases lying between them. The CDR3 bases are TGCAGCGTTCCGAGGGTGAACACTGAAGCTTTCTTT. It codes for CSVPRVNTEAFF. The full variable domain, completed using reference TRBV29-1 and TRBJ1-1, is SAVISQKPSRDICQRGTSLTIQCQVDSQVTMMFWYRQQPGQSLTLIATANQGSEATYESGFVIDKFPISRPNLTFSTLTVSNMSPEDSSIYLCSVPRVNTEAFFGQGTRLTVV.

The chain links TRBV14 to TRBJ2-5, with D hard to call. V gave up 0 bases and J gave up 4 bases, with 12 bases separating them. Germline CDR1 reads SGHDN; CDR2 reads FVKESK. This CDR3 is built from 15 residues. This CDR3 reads CASSQEEARIETQYF. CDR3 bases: TGTGCCAGCAGCCAAGAAGAGGCGCGGATAGAGACCCAGTACTTC.

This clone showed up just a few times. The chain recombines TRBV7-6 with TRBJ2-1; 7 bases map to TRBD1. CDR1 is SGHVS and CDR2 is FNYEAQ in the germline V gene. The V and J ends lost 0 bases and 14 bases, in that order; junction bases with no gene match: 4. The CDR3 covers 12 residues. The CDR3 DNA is TGTGCCAGCAGCTTAGCGTCGGGACAGAAGTTCTTC. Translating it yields CASSLASGQKFF.

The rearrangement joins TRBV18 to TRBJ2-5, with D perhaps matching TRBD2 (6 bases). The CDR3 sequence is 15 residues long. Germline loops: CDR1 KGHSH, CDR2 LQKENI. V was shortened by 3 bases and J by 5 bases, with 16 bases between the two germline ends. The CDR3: CASSPKGQAGETQYF. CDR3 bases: TGTGCCAGCTCACCTAAGGGCCAGGCGGGGGAGACCCAGTACTTC.

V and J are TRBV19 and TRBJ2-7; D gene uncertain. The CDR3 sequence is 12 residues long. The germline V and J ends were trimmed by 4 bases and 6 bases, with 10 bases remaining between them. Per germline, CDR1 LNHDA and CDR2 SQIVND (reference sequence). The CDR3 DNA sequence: TGTGCCAGTAGTAATTACGGGTTCGAGCAGTACTTC. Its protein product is CASSNYGFEQYF.

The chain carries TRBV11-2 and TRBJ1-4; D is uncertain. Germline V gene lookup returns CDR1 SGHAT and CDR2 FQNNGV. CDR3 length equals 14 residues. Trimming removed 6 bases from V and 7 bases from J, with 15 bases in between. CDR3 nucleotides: TGTGCCAGCAGTACCCCTCGACGGGGTGAAAAACTGTTTTTT. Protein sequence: CASSTPRRGEKLFF.

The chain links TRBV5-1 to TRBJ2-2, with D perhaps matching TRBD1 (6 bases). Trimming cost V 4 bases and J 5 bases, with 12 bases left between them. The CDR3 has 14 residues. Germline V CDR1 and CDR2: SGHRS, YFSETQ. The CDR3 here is CASSKQGPTGELFF. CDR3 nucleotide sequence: TGCGCCAGCAGCAAACAGGGACCTACCGGGGAGCTGTTTTTT. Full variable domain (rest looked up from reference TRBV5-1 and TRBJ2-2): KAGVTQTPRYLIKTRGQQVTLSCSPISGHRSVSWYQQTPGQGLQFLFEYFSETQRNKGNFPGRFSGRQFSNSRSEMNVSTLELGDSALYLCASSKQGPTGELFFGEGSRLTVL.

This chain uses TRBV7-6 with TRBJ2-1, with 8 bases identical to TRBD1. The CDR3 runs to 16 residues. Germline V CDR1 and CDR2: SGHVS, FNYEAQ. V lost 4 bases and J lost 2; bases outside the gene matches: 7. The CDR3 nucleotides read TGTGCCAGCAGCTCTGGACAGGGTCGGGCCTACAATGAGCAGTTCTTC. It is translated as CASSSGQGRAYNEQFF. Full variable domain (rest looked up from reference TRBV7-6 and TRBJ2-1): GAGVSQSPRYKVTKRGQDVALRCDPISGHVSLYWYRQALGQGPEFLTYFNYEAQQDKSGLPNDRFSAERPEGSISTLTIQRTEQRDSAMYRCASSSGQGRAYNEQFFGPGTRLTVL.

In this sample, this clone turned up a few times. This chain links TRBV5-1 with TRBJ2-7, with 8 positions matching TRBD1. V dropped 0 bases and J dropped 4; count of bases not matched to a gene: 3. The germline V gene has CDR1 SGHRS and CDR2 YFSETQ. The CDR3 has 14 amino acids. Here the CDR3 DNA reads TGCGCCAGCAGCTTGGCTACAGGGGGGTACGAGCAGTACTTC. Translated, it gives CASSLATGGYEQYF.

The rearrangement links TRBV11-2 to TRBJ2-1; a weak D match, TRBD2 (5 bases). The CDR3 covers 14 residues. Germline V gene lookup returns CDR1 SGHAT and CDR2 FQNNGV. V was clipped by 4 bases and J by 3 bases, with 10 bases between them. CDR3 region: CASSSLRGYNEQFF. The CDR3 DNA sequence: TGTGCCAGCAGCTCACTCCGGGGCTACAATGAGCAGTTCTTC.

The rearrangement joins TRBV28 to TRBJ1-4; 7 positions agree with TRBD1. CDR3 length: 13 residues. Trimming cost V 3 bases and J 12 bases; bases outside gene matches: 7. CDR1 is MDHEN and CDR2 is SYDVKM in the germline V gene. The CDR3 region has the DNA TGTGCCAGCAGTTTGGGGACAGAAAGACAACTGTTTTTT. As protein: CASSLGTERQLFF.

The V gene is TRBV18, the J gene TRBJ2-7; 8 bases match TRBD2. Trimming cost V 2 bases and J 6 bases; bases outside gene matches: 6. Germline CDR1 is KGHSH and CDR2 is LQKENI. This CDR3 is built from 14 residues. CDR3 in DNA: TGTGCCAGCTCACCATCCAGCGGGAGCGCCGAGCAGTACTTC. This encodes CASSPSSGSAEQYF.